Listed below are T cell receptor beta chains from one sample, sequenced in a study of CD8+ T cells in alopecia areata. TCRdb's copy holds only in-frame clones and misses some; the assay was immunoSEQ multiplex PCR. Of over 100,000 clones detected, 53% appear once; the ten largest clones hold about 0.5%. This sample comprised CD4+ T cells sorted from blood, obtained at week 4, from a patient treated with tofacitinib. Receptor source: a human donor with alopecia areata. CDR3s include the opening cysteine and the closing phenylalanine or tryptophan. D genes are given only for firm matches. A clone size is listed for some rows: how often the clone was seen (once, few, many), or a class if it is expanded.

15,TRBV6-5,-,TRBJ2-5,-,CASSYSWTTQETQYF,TGTGCCAGCAGTTACTCGTGGACAACCCAAGAGACCCAGTACTTC
15,TRBV4-2,-,TRBJ1-6,once,CASSQDTMGHSPLHF,TGTGCCAGCAGCCAAGATACCATGGGCCATTCACCCCTCCACTTT
15,TRBV7-2,-,TRBJ2-7,-,CASSYYTEPFLEQYF,TGTGCCAGCAGCTATTACACAGAACCTTTCCTAGAGCAGTACTTC
15,TRBV25-1,-,TRBJ1-4,-,CASSEGRRSEEKLFF,TGTGCCAGCAGTGAGGGACGACGGTCTGAGGAAAAACTGTTTTTT
13,TRBV19,-,TRBJ1-2,-,CASSQNSNYGYTF,TGTGCCAGTAGTCAAAACTCGAACTATGGCTACACCTTC
20,TRBV4-1,TRBD2,TRBJ2-7,-,CASSQVYGLAGGPPSYEQYF,TGCGCCAGCAGCCAAGTCTATGGACTAGCGGGAGGGCCACCCTCCTACGAGCAGTACTTC
15,TRBV5-1,-,TRBJ2-6,-,CASSGRASGANVLTF,TGCGCCAGCAGCGGCCGGGCCTCTGGGGCCAACGTCCTGACTTTC
13,TRBV5-6,-,TRBJ2-7,few,CASSYPPRVEQYF,TGTGCCAGCAGCTATCCCCCTCGTGTCGAGCAGTACTTC
16,TRBV5-6,TRBD2,TRBJ2-2,few,CASSLLAGEYTGELFF,TGTGCCAGCAGCTTGTTAGCGGGGGAATACACCGGGGAGCTGTTTTTT
13,TRBV6-5,TRBD1,TRBJ2-1,few,CASSYYSGTESFF,TGTGCCAGCAGTTACTATTCGGGGACAGAATCGTTCTTC
15,TRBV30,-,TRBJ1-1,-,CAWSVLGALNTEAFF,TGTGCCTGGAGTGTACTGGGGGCGCTGAACACTGAAGCTTTCTTT
13,TRBV30,-,TRBJ2-7,-,CAWRPTGWPEQYF,TGTGCCTGGAGACCCACCGGGTGGCCTGAGCAGTACTTC
16,TRBV9,-,TRBJ2-2,-,CASSELGGRNTGELFF,TGTGCCAGCAGCGAGCTCGGCGGGCGGAACACCGGGGAGCTGTTTTTT
11,TRBV29-1,-,TRBJ2-7,-,CSVELPGEQYF,TGCAGCGTTGAGTTGCCGGGAGAGCAGTACTTC
14,TRBV18,-,TRBJ2-7,few,CASSPRAGASEQYF,TGTGCCAGCTCACCACGGGCGGGGGCCAGCGAGCAGTACTTC
13,TRBV29-1,-,TRBJ2-6,few,CSVDSSGANVLTF,TGCAGCGTTGACAGCTCTGGGGCCAACGTCCTGACTTTC
14,TRBV4-2,-,TRBJ2-7,-,CASSQELRGPEQYF,TGTGCCAGCAGCCAAGAACTTCGGGGGCCCGAGCAGTACTTC
14,TRBV30,-,TRBJ1-1,-,CAWSVAPMNTEAFF,TGTGCCTGGAGTGTGGCACCGATGAACACTGAAGCTTTCTTT
13,TRBV30,TRBD2,TRBJ2-1,-,CAWSVKAGREQFF,TGTGCCTGGAGTGTAAAAGCGGGAAGAGAGCAGTTCTTC
15,TRBV29-1,-,TRBJ1-1,few,CSVPWRGMGSSEAFF,TGCAGCGTGCCCTGGCGGGGGATGGGTTCTTCGGAAGCTTTCTTT
18,TRBV6-4,TRBD2,TRBJ2-4,few,CASSTPLAGVVAKNIQYF,TGTGCCAGCAGTACCCCCCTAGCGGGCGTAGTAGCCAAAAACATTCAGTACTTC
12,TRBV28,-,TRBJ1-2,-,CASKAQHYGYTF,TGTGCCAGCAAAGCACAGCACTATGGCTACACCTTC
13,TRBV29-1,-,TRBJ1-3,once,CSVVGNSGNTIYF,TGCAGCGTTGTCGGGAACTCTGGAAACACCATATATTTT
15,TRBV2,-,TRBJ2-5,few,CASSFPLGFQETQYF,TGTGCCAGCAGTTTCCCCTTGGGTTTCCAAGAGACCCAGTACTTC
17,TRBV9,TRBD2,TRBJ2-1,-,CASSELAGGSSYNEQFF,TGTGCCAGCAGCGAACTAGCGGGGGGGAGCTCCTACAATGAGCAGTTCTTC
11,TRBV4-1,-,TRBJ2-5,few,CASSQEETQYF,TGCGCCAGCAGCCAAGAGGAGACCCAGTACTTC
13,TRBV29-1,TRBD2,TRBJ2-7,once,CSVGSGSGYEQYF,TGCAGCGTTGGAAGCGGGAGTGGCTACGAGCAGTACTTC
11,TRBV30,-,TRBJ2-7,-,CAWRGGLQQYF,TGTGCCTGGAGAGGGGGTCTTCAGCAGTACTTC